This T cell receptor (beta chain) was observed in a study of PD-L1 blockade in urothelial cancer. Study-wide background: The median number of T cells present in blood samples was 141,255. Findings of the study overall: The study found that durable-benefit patients expanded tumor-associated blood clones more at 3 weeks. Better survival was forecast by a pretreatment blood TCR clonality below the median.

Per germline, CDR1 SEHNR and CDR2 FQNEAQ (reference sequence). This CDR3 comprises 15 residues. V lost 5 bases, J lost 9 bases, and 15 bases stayed unmatched. Synthetic TCR analog templates were spiked into all PCRs individually. Sequencing was performed with immunoSEQ multiplex PCR; in TCRdb, only in-frame clones are kept and a portion is missing. The sample has fewer than 45,000 clones; approximately 80% are singletons. Time point: pretreatment peripheral blood. Turning to this clone: Its target is not known.

The clonotype was recovered from a man between 60 and 70 years old with urothelial cancer. The source material was PBMCs, sampled around atezolizumab (anti-PD-L1) treatment. The rearrangement joins TRBV7-9 to TRBJ2-5, with 7 bases matching TRBD2. DNA of the CDR3: TGTGCCAGCAGCCTTCAGCGGGGCGTCCTGGTGTCCCAGTACTTC. Amino acid sequence: CASSLQRGVLVSQYF.